Below are 7 T cell receptor beta chains sequenced from a single sample in a study of siplizumab effects on memory and regulatory T cells. The repertoire was sequenced with immunoSEQ multiplex PCR; TCRdb's copy has only in-frame clones and lacks some. The sample shows around 86,000 clones, about 94% of them seen only once. The sequenced material came from non-Treg CD4+ T cells sorted from blood. Every receptor here comes from a human donor in good health.

The chain is built from TRBV19 and TRBJ1-2; the D gene is possibly TRBD1 (5 bases). Between the trimmed V and J ends, which lost 1 base and 8 bases, there was a span of 11 bases. This CDR3 has 13 residues. From germline, CDR1 is LNHDA and CDR2 SQIVND (reference sequence). The CDR3 nucleotides are TGTGCCAGTAGTATAGTGGCAGGGAACGGCTACACCTTC. Its translation is CASSIVAGNGYTF. Supplemented by reference TRBV19 and TRBJ1-2, the full variable domain reads DGGITQSPKYLFRKEGQNVTLSCEQNLNHDAMYWYRQDPGQGLRLIYYSQIVNDFQKGDIAEGYSVSREKKESFPLTVTSAQKNPTAFYLCASSIVAGNGYTFGSGTRLTVV.

The V call is TRBV27, the J call TRBJ2-2, with 11 positions matching TRBD2. CDR1 is MNHEY, CDR2 SMNVEV, per germline (reference sequence). Trimming at V came to 7 bases and at J to 1 base, leaving 5 bases not matched to a gene. CDR3 length equals 16 residues. For the CDR3, the DNA is TGTGCCAGCACGGCTAGCGGGAGGTTGAACACCGGGGAGCTGTTTTTT. Translating gives CASTASGRLNTGELFF.

This clone has only one observation. V usage is TRBV5-6 and J usage is TRBJ2-7; tentatively, D is TRBD2 (6 bases). The CDR3 contains 14 residues. The V gene lost 4 bases and the J gene lost 5 bases, with 16 bases spanning the gap. The germline CDR1 and CDR2 sequences are SGHDT and YYEEEE. This chain's CDR3 is CASSVDFPGDEQYF. As DNA, the CDR3 is TGTGCCAGCAGCGTGGACTTTCCGGGGGACGAGCAGTACTTC.

The chain has TRBV15 and TRBJ2-3; 10 bases match TRBD1. Germline V gene lookup returns CDR1 LNHNV and CDR2 YYDKDF (reference sequence). With V trimmed by 0 bases and J by 5 bases, 5 bases remained unmatched. The CDR3 extends over 16 amino acids. This CDR3 is CATSRDLGQGLDTQYF. DNA for the CDR3: TGTGCCACCAGCAGAGATCTGGGACAGGGGTTAGATACGCAGTATTTT.

This clone was counted a single time. This CDR3 is CSLKRQSPLHF. CDR3 DNA: TGCAGCCTAAAAAGACAGTCACCCCTCCACTTT. The chain combines TRBV29-1 with TRBJ1-6, with D perhaps matching TRBD1 (5 bases). Germline V gives CDR1 SQVTM, CDR2 ANQGSEA. The CDR3 loop spans 11 amino acids. With 8 bases removed from V and 10 bases from J, the gap between germline ends came to 12 bases.

This clone has just one count. The chain combines TRBV7-8 with TRBJ1-5; 8 nucleotides agree with TRBD1. With V trimmed by 0 bases and J by 6 bases, 7 bases remained unmatched. This CDR3 contains 16 residues. The germline V gene encodes CDR1 SGHVS and CDR2 FQNEAQ. The CDR3 here is CASSLAPRGPIQPQHF. The CDR3 DNA sequence: TGTGCCAGCAGCTTAGCGCCCAGGGGGCCGATTCAGCCCCAGCATTTT.

The V call is TRBV7-9, the J call TRBJ1-1, with D unresolved. Trimming took off 1 base at V and 9 bases at J, with 15 bases between the two ends. Germline-derived CDR1 and CDR2 are SEHNR and FQNEAQ (reference sequence). The CDR3 sequence is 14 residues long. The chain's CDR3 is CASSLVGRHAKAFF. The CDR3 DNA reads TGTGCCAGCAGCTTAGTCGGTAGACACGCTAAAGCTTTCTTT.